These 22 T cell receptor beta chains were sequenced from one sample in a study of breast tumors, draining lymph nodes, adjacent tissues. TCRdb independently ran MiXCR on the multiplex PCR reads; one entry per CDR3 protein. In the table there are more than 80,000 distinct CDR3 sequences, more than 25% of which are singletons. Samples came from axillary lymph nodes draining the breast cancer. The material sequenced was axillary lymph node tissue. The receptor source for this set is a female donor with breast cancer. Some clones in this sample may be carry-over from other donors' samples.

This clonotype was seen repeatedly, ten times or more. This chain joins TRBV20-1 and TRBJ2-3, with 14 bases matching TRBD2. The J segment lost 2 bases and the V segment lost 7 bases, leaving 2 bases of the junction unmatched. Germline V gene sequence: CDR1 DFQATT, CDR2 SNEGSKA (reference sequence). The CDR3 extends over 14 amino acids. Here the CDR3 reads CSGTSGGHTDTQYF. Written as DNA, the CDR3 is TGCAGTGGGACTAGCGGGGGGCACACAGATACGCAGTATTTT.

This chain joins TRBV2 and TRBJ2-3; 13 nucleotides match TRBD2. Trimming cost V 5 bases and J 11 bases; bases outside gene matches: 10. The CDR3 loop spans 15 amino acids. Germline CDR1 SNHLY, CDR2 FYNNEI. CDR3 in DNA: TGTGCCAGCAGTTGGACTAGCGGGGGCTACAATGAGCAGTATTTT. As protein: CASSWTSGGYNEQYF.

This clonotype was detected ten times or more. The J gene is TRBJ2-7, the V gene TRBV7-3; possible D gene TRBD2, 6 bases. The CDR3 runs 15 residues. Germline assignment: CDR1 SGHTA and CDR2 FQGTGA. The germline V and J ends were trimmed by 0 bases and 3 bases, with 12 bases remaining between them. The CDR3 DNA sequence: TGTGCCAGCAGCTTAACGTCCGGGGGAGACTACGAGCAGTACTTC. This codes for CASSLTSGGDYEQYF.

This clonotype has at least ten counts. The chain is built from TRBV12-3 or TRBV12-4 and TRBJ1-6, with unresolved D. The CDR3 sequence is 15 residues long. Trimming took 1 base from V and 5 from J, leaving 9 bases between them. The CDR3 bases are TGTGCCAGCAGTTTAGGGGGAAACCATAATTCACCCCTCCACTTT. Protein product: CASSLGGNHNSPLHF.

This clonotype has ten or more counts. The chain uses TRBV28 and TRBJ2-7; 13 bases match TRBD2. J gave up 2 bases and V 5 bases, and 12 bases lay outside the gene matches. Germline assignment: CDR1 MDHEN and CDR2 SYDVKM. This CDR3 comprises 18 residues. DNA for the CDR3: TGTGCCAGCAGTCACGGACTAGCGGGAGTACTGAGGACCTACGAGCAGTACTTC. Amino acids: CASSHGLAGVLRTYEQYF.

The V call is TRBV2, the J call TRBJ2-5, with 15 bases matching TRBD2. The CDR3 has 16 residues. The V segment lost 5 bases and the J segment 3 bases; nucleotides outside the gene matches: 4. From germline, CDR1 is SNHLY and CDR2 FYNNEI. CDR3 DNA sequence: TGTGCCAGCAGTTGGACTAGCGGGGGGGCCGAAGAGACCCAGTACTTC. Its protein product is CASSWTSGGAEETQYF.

The chain is built from TRBV7-3 and TRBJ2-3, with 7 bases fitting TRBD2. The CDR3 covers 12 residues. Unmatched junction bases numbered 1, after V lost 5 bases and J lost 5 bases. CDR1 and CDR2 (germline): SGHTA, FQGTGA. The chain's CDR3 is CASSPSGDTQYF. The DNA for the CDR3 is TGTGCCAGCAGCCCTAGCGGAGATACGCAGTATTTT. The whole variable domain, remainder taken from reference TRBV7-3 and TRBJ2-3, is GAGVSQTPSNKVTEKGKYVELRCDPISGHTALYWYRQSLGQGPEFLIYFQGTGAADDSGLPNDRFFAVRPEGSVSTLKIQRTERGDSAVYLCASSPSGDTQYFGPGTRLTVL.

This chain joins TRBV7-9 and TRBJ1-1, with TRBD1 matching 11 bases. Germline V gene data show CDR1 as SEHNR and CDR2 as FQNEAQ (reference sequence). This CDR3 region has 15 residues. Trimming at V came to 4 bases and at J to 4 bases, leaving 5 bases not matched to a gene. This chain's CDR3 is CASSYQGTGGTEAFF. The DNA for the CDR3 is TGTGCCAGCAGCTACCAGGGGACAGGGGGCACTGAAGCTTTCTTT.

Remarks on this clonotype: Germline and junction disagree at one end, which may indicate a read error. The chain combines TRBV9 with TRBJ2-2; 7 bases agree with TRBD1. CDR1 SGDLS and CDR2 YYNGEE come from the germline V gene. The CDR3 contains 16 residues. The CDR3 loop reads CAGSPGTVLLTGALFF. DNA for the CDR3: TGTGCCGGCAGCCCAGGGACAGTGCTATTAACCGGGGCGCTGTTTTTT.

This clonotype was seen at least ten times. The chain combines TRBV6-1 with TRBJ2-5, with 11 bases fitting TRBD1. With V trimmed by 6 bases and J by 5 bases, 2 bases remained unmatched. This CDR3 comprises 13 residues. Germline CDR1 MNHNS, CDR2 SASEGT. The CDR3 reads CASSRTGGETQYF. The CDR3 DNA follows: TGTGCCAGCAGCCGGACAGGGGGCGAGACCCAGTACTTC.

This clonotype was seen many times. V and J are TRBV19 and TRBJ2-3; perhaps TRBD2 as D (5 bases). CDR1 LNHDA and CDR2 SQIVND come from the germline V gene (reference sequence). The CDR3 runs 16 residues. Trimming took 6 bases from V and 4 from J, leaving 20 bases between them. CDR3 residues: CASREMGLAPSDTQYF. The CDR3 DNA reads TGTGCCAGTAGAGAAATGGGCCTAGCACCTTCAGATACGCAGTATTTT.

The genes are TRBV9 and TRBJ2-2; D might be TRBD2 (5 bases). The CDR3 sequence is 16 residues long. Germline loops: CDR1 SGDLS, CDR2 YYNGEE. V dropped 6 bases and J dropped 2 bases, with 17 bases sitting between them. CDR3 in amino acids: CASTNRQEVNTGELFF. CDR3 in DNA: TGTGCCAGCACTAACCGGCAGGAGGTAAACACCGGGGAGCTGTTTTTT.

This clonotype came up many times. Given a much more abundant clone one base away, this may be a read error. The V gene is TRBV5-5, the J gene TRBJ2-7; TRBD1 aligns across 8 bases. V was pared by 4 bases and J by 7 bases, with 10 bases of the junction left unmatched. The CDR3 totals 14 residues. CDR1 is SGHKS, CDR2 YYEKEE, per germline (reference sequence). CDR3 DNA: TGTGCCAGCAGCGGGGGACAGGCGGCGCGGGAGCAGTACTTC. Encoded protein: CASSGGQAAREQYF.

Comment on this clonotype: Germline is not matched at one junction end, which may reflect a read error. This chain connects TRBV10-2 to TRBJ2-2, with D maybe TRBD2 (5 bases). Germline loops: CDR1 WSHSY, CDR2 SAAADI. This CDR3 has 19 residues. The DNA for the CDR3 is TGCGTCAGCAGTGAACCTTCCTTGAGACTGAGGTCAAGGACCGGGGAGCTGCTTTTT. It yields the protein CVSSEPSLRLRSRTGELLF.

This clonotype occurred many times. This sequence joins TRBV11-3 and TRBJ1-3; D not resolved. V was clipped by 1 base and J by 0 bases, with 10 bases between them. The CDR3 runs to 16 residues. Germline assignment: CDR1 SGHNT and CDR2 YENEEA. As DNA, the CDR3 is TGTGCCAGCAGCTTAGGCGTCGCTGACTCTGGAAACACCATATATTTT. Protein product: CASSLGVADSGNTIYF.

With regard to this clonotype: One base away lies a much larger clone, so this may be a sequencing read error. This chain links TRBV5-1 with TRBJ1-4; D gene ambiguous. CDR3 length equals 13 residues. The V and J ends lost 6 bases and 14 bases respectively, with 20 bases between them. Germline lookup yields CDR1 SGHRS and CDR2 YFSETQ. Here the CDR3 DNA reads TGCGCCAGCAAGGCACAGCAAAATGGAAACCTGTTTTTT. Its translation is CASKAQQNGNLFF.

The chain uses TRBV20-1 and TRBJ2-1, with TRBD1 matching 7 bases. Unmatched junction bases numbered 5, after V lost 2 bases and J lost 1 base. CDR3 length: 15 residues. CDR1 and CDR2 from the germline V gene are DFQATT and SNEGSKA (reference sequence). Written as DNA, the CDR3 is TGCAGTGCTAGACCGGACAGGTCTTCCTACAATGAGCAGTTCTTC. Protein: CSARPDRSSYNEQFF.

This clonotype was seen repeatedly, ten times or more. This chain uses TRBV7-3 with TRBJ2-3; D unclear. CDR1 and CDR2 (germline): SGHTA, FQGTGA. The CDR3 has 13 amino acids. The V end was cut by 5 bases, the J end by 5 bases, with 11 bases between. The CDR3 is CASSAYSEDTQYF. CDR3 sequence (DNA): TGTGCCAGCAGCGCCTACTCCGAAGATACGCAGTATTTT.

The rearrangement joins TRBV11-1 to TRBJ1-5; D is unclear. CDR1 and CDR2 from the germline V gene are SGHAT and FQDESV (reference sequence). V was shortened by 1 base and J by 6 bases, with 10 bases between the two germline ends. CDR3 length equals 14 residues. In DNA, the CDR3 is TGTGCCAGCAGCTTAGAACAGACCATTCAGCCCCAGCATTTT. Translation: CASSLEQTIQPQHF. The full variable domain, with the rest looked up from reference TRBV11-1 and TRBJ1-5, is EAEVAQSPRYKITEKSQAVAFWCDPISGHATLYWYRQILGQGPELLVQFQDESVVDDSQLPKDRFSAERLKGVDSTLKIQPAELGDSAMYLCASSLEQTIQPQHFGDGTRLSIL.

Of note for this clonotype: Because the CDR3 is missing its conserved closing phenylalanine or tryptophan, this is likely a read error. The rearrangement joins TRBV5-1 to TRBJ2-3; D gene unclear. The CDR3 consists of 14 residues. The germline gives CDR1 SGHRS, CDR2 YFSETQ. The CDR3 region has the DNA TGCGCCAGCAGCTTTAGCACAATCACAGACACGCAGTATTCT. This gives the protein CASSFSTITDTQYS.

To note about this clonotype: A much larger clone lies one base from this, so it may be a read error. The V call is TRBV18, the J call TRBJ2-1; D is unresolved. The germline V and J ends were trimmed by 5 bases and 8 bases, with 16 bases remaining between them. CDR1 and CDR2 from the germline V gene are KGHSH and LQKENI. The CDR3 sequence is 14 residues long. The CDR3, as DNA: TGTGCCAGCTCATCGAATCATAAGGGCTATGAGCAGTTCTTC. Translating it yields CASSSNHKGYEQFF.

Ten or more counts support this clonotype. This chain joins TRBV4-1 and TRBJ1-6; possibly TRBD1 for D (5 bases). Trimming removed 4 bases at V and 7 bases at J, with 11 bases between. CDR3 length: 14 amino acids. Germline V gene lookup returns CDR1 MGHRA and CDR2 YSYEKL. CDR3 protein: CASSRSDSNSPLHF. In DNA form, the CDR3 reads TGCGCCAGCAGCCGATCTGACAGCAATTCACCCCTCCACTTT.